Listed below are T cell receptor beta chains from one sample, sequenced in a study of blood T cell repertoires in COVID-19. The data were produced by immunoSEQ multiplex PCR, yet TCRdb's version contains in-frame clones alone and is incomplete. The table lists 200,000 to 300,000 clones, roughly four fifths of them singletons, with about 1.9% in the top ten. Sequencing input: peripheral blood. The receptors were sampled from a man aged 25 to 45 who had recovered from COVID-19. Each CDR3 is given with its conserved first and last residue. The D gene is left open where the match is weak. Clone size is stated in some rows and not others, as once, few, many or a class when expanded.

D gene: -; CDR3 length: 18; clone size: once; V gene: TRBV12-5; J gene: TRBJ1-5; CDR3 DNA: TGTGCTAGTGGTCTTGACGGCTCAGGGTTGCCGAGCAATCAGCCCCAGCATTTT; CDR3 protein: CASGLDGSGLPSNQPQHF
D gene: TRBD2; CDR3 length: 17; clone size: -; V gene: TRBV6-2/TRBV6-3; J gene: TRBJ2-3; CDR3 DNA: TGTGCCAGCAGTTACGGGCGACTAGCGGATAGTCCAGATACGCAGTATTTT; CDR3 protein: CASSYGRLADSPDTQYF
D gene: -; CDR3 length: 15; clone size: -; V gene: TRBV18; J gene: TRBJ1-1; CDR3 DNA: TGTGCCAGCTCACCCACGTTAGGACAGAACACTGAAGCTTTCTTT; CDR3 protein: CASSPTLGQNTEAFF
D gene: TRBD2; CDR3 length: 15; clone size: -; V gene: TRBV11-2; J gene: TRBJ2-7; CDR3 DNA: TGTGCCAGCAGCCCGCCCGGGAGGGACCTTACCGAGCAGTACTTC; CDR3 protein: CASSPPGRDLTEQYF
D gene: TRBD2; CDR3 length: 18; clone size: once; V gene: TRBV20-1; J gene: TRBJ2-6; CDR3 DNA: TGCAGTGCTAGTTTGCCTAGCGGGGGAAGATCTGGGGCCAACGTCCTGACTTTC; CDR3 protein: CSASLPSGGRSGANVLTF
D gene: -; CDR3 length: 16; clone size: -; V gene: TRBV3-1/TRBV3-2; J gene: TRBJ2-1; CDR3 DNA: TGTGCCAGCAGCCAAGCTCTCGGGGGACCCTACAATGAGCAGTTCTTC; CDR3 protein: CASSQALGGPYNEQFF
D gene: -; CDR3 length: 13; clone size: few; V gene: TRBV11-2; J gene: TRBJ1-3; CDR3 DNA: TGTGCCAGCAGGGGCCCGGCTGGAAACACCATATATTTT; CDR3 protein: CASRGPAGNTIYF
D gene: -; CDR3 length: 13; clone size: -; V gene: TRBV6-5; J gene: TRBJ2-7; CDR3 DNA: TGTGCCAGCAGTCAATATGGACTACTCGAGCAGTACTTC; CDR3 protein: CASSQYGLLEQYF
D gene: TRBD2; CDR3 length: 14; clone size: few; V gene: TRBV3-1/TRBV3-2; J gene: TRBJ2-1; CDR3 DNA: TGTGCCAGCAGCCAAGATACCCTAGCGGGGGAGCAGTTCTTC; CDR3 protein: CASSQDTLAGEQFF
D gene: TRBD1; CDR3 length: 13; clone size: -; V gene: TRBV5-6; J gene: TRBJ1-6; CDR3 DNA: TGTGCCAGCAGCGCGACAGGGAATTCACCCCTCCACTTT; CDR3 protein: CASSATGNSPLHF
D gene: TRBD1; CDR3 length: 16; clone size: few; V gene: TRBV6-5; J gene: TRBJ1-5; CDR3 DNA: TGTGCCAGCAGTTTAACGACAGGGCCAAGTCATCAGCCCCAGCATTTT; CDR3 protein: CASSLTTGPSHQPQHF
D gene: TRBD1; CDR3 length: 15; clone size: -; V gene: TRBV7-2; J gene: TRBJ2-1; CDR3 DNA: TGTGCCAGCAGCTTACCAGGGGGCGTCACGGATGAGCAGTTCTTC; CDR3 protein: CASSLPGGVTDEQFF
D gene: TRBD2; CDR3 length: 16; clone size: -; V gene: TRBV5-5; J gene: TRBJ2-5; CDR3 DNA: TGTGCCAGCAGCCTATGGACTAGCGGGGGGCCGGAGACCCAGTACTTC; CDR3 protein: CASSLWTSGGPETQYF
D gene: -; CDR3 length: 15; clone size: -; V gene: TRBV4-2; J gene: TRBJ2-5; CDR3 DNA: TGTGCCAGCAGCCAAGATGAGAAGCGAGTAGAGACCCAGTACTTC; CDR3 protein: CASSQDEKRVETQYF
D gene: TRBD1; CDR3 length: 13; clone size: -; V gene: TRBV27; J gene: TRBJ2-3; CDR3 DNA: TGTGCCAGCAGCGGACAGGGGGCAGATACGCAGTATTTT; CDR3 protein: CASSGQGADTQYF
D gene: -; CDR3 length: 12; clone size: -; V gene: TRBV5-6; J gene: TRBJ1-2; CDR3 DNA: TGTGCCAGCAGCTTGACAGCTAATGGCTACACCTTC; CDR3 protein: CASSLTANGYTF
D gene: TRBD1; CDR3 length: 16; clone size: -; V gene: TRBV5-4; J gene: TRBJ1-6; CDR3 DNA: TGTGCCAGCAGCTTGGCAACCACAGGGGGCTCTTCACCCCTCCACTTT; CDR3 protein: CASSLATTGGSSPLHF
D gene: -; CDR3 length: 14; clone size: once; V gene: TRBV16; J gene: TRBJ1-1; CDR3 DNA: TGTGCCAGCAGCCAATTACGGGGAGGAACTGAAGCTTTCTTT; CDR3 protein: CASSQLRGGTEAFF
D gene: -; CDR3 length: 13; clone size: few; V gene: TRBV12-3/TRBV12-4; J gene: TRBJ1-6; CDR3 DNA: TGTGCCAGCAGTTTGGCCGGAGCTTCACCCCTCCACTTT; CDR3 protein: CASSLAGASPLHF
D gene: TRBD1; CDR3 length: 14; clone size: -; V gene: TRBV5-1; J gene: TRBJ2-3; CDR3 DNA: TGCGCCAGCAGCAGACAGGGTCTCACAGATACGCAGTATTTT; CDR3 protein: CASSRQGLTDTQYF
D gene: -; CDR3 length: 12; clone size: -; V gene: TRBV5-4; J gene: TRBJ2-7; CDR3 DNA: TGTGCCAGCGGGTTCGGTCCTCTAGTGCAGTACTTC; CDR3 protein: CASGFGPLVQYF
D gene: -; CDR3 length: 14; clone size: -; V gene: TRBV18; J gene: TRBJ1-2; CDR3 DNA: TGTGCCAGCTCACCTCCCCCCGTCGGCGGTGGCTACACCTTC; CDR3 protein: CASSPPPVGGGYTF
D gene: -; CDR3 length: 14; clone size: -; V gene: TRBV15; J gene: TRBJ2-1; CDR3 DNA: TGTGCCACCAGCGTTCGGAGATCAAACAATGAGCAGTTCTTC; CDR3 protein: CATSVRRSNNEQFF
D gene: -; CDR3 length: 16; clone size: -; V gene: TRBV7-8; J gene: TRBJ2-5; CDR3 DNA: TGTGCCAGCAGCCCTGAGAAGCGGCAGCGAGGGGAGACCCAGTACTTC; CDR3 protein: CASSPEKRQRGETQYF
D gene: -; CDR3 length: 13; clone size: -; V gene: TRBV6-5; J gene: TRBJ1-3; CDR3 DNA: TGTGCCAGCAGGGCCCTCTCTGGAAACACCATATATTTT; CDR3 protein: CASRALSGNTIYF
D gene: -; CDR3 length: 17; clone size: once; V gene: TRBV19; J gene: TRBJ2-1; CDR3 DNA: TGTGCCAGTAGTAGCTTCGAGGGGGTTAGCTCCTACAATGAGCAGTTCTTC; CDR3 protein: CASSSFEGVSSYNEQFF
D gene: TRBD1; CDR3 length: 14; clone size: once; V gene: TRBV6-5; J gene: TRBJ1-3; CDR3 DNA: TGTGCCAGCGGAGAGTACACAGGGGGGGACACCATATATTTT; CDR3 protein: CASGEYTGGDTIYF
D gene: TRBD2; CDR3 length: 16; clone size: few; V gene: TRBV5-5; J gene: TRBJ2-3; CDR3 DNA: TGTGCCTCCGATAGTATGGGGCGGGGGAGCACAGATACGCAGTATTTT; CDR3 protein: CASDSMGRGSTDTQYF
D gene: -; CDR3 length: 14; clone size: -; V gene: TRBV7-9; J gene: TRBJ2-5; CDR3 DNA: TGTGCCAGCAGCTTAAACAGCAACCAAGAGACCCAGTACTTC; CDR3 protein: CASSLNSNQETQYF
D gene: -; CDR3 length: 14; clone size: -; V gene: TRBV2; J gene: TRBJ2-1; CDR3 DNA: TGTGCCAGCTTTCGACTTCTCTATTACAATGAGCAGTTCTTC; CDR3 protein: CASFRLLYYNEQFF
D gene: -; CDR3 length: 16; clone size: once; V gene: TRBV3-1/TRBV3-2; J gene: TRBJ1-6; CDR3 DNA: TGTGCCAGCAGCCAAGCACAGGGTTCCTATAATTCACCCCTCCACTTT; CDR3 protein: CASSQAQGSYNSPLHF
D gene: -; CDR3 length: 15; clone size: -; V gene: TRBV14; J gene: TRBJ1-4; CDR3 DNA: TGTGCCAGCAGCCAAAGGCGTTCGGGGGGTGAAAAACTGTTTTTT; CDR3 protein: CASSQRRSGGEKLFF
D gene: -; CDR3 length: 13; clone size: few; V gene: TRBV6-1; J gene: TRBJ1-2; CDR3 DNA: TGTGCCAGCAGTGAAACCGGGATCTATGGCTACACCTTC; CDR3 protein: CASSETGIYGYTF
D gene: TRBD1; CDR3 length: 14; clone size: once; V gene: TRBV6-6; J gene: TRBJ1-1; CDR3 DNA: TGTGCCAGCTTTCAGGGGGCAGTATTCACTGAAGCTTTCTTT; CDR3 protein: CASFQGAVFTEAFF
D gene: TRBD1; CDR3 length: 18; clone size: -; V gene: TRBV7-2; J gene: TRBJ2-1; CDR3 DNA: TGTGCCAGCAGCACGGGGCCGGGACAGGGTTCCACCTACAATGAGCAGTTCTTC; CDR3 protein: CASSTGPGQGSTYNEQFF
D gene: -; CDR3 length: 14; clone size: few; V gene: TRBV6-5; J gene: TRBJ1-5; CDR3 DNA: TGTGCCAGCCGTCCCGACTCGGTGGGTCAGCCCCAGCATTTT; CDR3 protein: CASRPDSVGQPQHF
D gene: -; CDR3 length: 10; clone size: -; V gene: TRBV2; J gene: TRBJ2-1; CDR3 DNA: TGTGCCAGCAAGGGGAATGAGCAGTTCTTC; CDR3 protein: CASKGNEQFF
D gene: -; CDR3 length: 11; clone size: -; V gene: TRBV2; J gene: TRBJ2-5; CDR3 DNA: TGTGCCAGCAGTGAACTGGAGACCCAGTACTTC; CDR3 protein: CASSELETQYF
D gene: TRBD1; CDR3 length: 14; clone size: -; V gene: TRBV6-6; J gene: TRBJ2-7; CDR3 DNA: TGTGCCAGCAGTGATGGACAGGGGGCTTGGGAGCAGTACTTC; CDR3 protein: CASSDGQGAWEQYF